The present TCR beta chain was sequenced within a study of CD8+ T cells in alopecia areata. On the study more broadly: Those treated were given oral tofacitinib at 5 to 10 mg twice daily. General observations from the study: An increase in clonality over normal scalp was evident in lesional scalp, especially alopecia totalis/universalis.

The authors extracted RNA and reverse transcribed it into cDNA as the sequencing template. Assay used: immunoSEQ multiplex PCR; TCRdb lists only in-frame clones, some missing. The sample has 200,000 to 250,000 clones, around 62% seen once. Peripheral blood and lesional scalp punch biopsies came from alopecia areata patients. PBMCs served as the source from which CD4+ and CD8+ T cells were sorted. V dropped 0 bases and J dropped 1 base, with 7 bases sitting between them. CDR1 and CDR2 (germline): GTSNPN, SVGIG (reference sequence). The CDR3 has 15 amino acids. On this clone itself: Its specificity is not known. Other DNA sequences in the sample encode the same CDR3.

The chain couples TRBV30 to TRBJ2-6, with D perhaps TRBD1 (6 bases). This material consisted of CD4+ T cells sorted from blood, taken at week 0. This receptor was taken from a human donor with alopecia areata. This CDR3 is CAWSVRGSGANVLTF. Written as DNA, the CDR3 is TGTGCCTGGAGTGTAAGGGGGTCTGGGGCCAACGTCCTGACTTTC.